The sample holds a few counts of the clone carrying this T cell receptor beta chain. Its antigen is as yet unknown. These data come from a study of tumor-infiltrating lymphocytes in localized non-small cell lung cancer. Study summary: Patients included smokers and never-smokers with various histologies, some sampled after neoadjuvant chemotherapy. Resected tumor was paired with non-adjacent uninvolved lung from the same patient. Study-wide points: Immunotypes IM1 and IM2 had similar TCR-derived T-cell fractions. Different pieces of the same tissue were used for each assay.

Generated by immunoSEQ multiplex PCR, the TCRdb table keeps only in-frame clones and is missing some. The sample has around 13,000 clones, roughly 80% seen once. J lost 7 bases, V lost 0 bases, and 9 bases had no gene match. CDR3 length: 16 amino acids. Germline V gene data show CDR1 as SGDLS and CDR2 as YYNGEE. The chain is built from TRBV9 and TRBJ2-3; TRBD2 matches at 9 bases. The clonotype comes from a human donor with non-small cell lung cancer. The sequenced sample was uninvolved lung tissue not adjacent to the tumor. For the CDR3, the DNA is TGTGCCAGCAGCGTAGCGAGCGGGGGGACCGTGCATACGCAGTATTTT. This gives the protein CASSVASGGTVHTQYF.